A selection of T cell receptor beta chains follows, all from one sample in a study of T cell responses to AZD1222 COVID-19 vaccine. Using immunoSEQ multiplex PCR, the repertoire was profiled, and TCRdb retains in-frame clones only, with some absent. The sample includes around 210,000 clones, roughly 94% of them seen just once. The specimen comprised peripheral blood, sampled 28 days after the second dose of the MenACWY control vaccine. The receptors come from an adult who received the MenACWY meningococcal vaccine as a control. Both conserved end residues are part of each CDR3. Fields, in order: CDR3 protein, CDR3 DNA, clone size, D gene, J gene, V gene. A D gene is named only where the DNA matches it firmly. Part of the rows lack a size; the others show once, few, many or a class for expanded clones.

cdr3_aa: CASSYPRGEGNEQFF
cdr3_nt: TGTGCCAGCAGCTACCCCCGGGGCGAAGGCAATGAGCAGTTCTTC
clone_size: NA
d_call: NA
j_call: TRBJ2-1
v_call: TRBV5-4

cdr3_aa: CASSLEGGLAVYEQYF
cdr3_nt: TGTGCCAGCAGCTTAGAGGGGGGGCTAGCGGTCTACGAGCAGTACTTC
clone_size: once
d_call: NA
j_call: TRBJ2-7
v_call: TRBV7-6

cdr3_aa: CAWSHEDRGAFF
cdr3_nt: TGTGCCTGGAGTCACGAGGACAGGGGGGCTTTCTTT
clone_size: NA
d_call: TRBD1
j_call: TRBJ1-1
v_call: TRBV30

cdr3_aa: CASSPPGPQTQYF
cdr3_nt: TGTGCCAGCTCACCACCGGGGCCCCAGACCCAGTACTTC
clone_size: once
d_call: NA
j_call: TRBJ2-5
v_call: TRBV18

cdr3_aa: CASSLEGYEQYF
cdr3_nt: TGTGCCAGCAGCTTAGAGGGATACGAGCAGTACTTC
clone_size: NA
d_call: NA
j_call: TRBJ2-7
v_call: TRBV5-6

cdr3_aa: CASSQHGEAPGDSGANVLTF
cdr3_nt: TGTGCCAGCAGCCAGCACGGAGAGGCCCCCGGGGACTCTGGGGCCAACGTCCTGACTTTC
clone_size: once
d_call: NA
j_call: TRBJ2-6
v_call: TRBV3-1/TRBV3-2

cdr3_aa: CASSLNPGRGAETQYF
cdr3_nt: TGTGCCAGCAGCTTAAACCCCGGGCGGGGGGCGGAGACCCAGTACTTC
clone_size: NA
d_call: TRBD2
j_call: TRBJ2-5
v_call: TRBV11-2

cdr3_aa: CASSSGQGRGEQYF
cdr3_nt: TGTGCCAGCAGCTCGGGACAGGGGCGAGGGGAGCAGTACTTC
clone_size: NA
d_call: TRBD1
j_call: TRBJ2-7
v_call: TRBV7-8

cdr3_aa: CASSLTAGSTDTQYF
cdr3_nt: TGTGCCAGCAGCTTGACAGCGGGGAGCACAGATACGCAGTATTTT
clone_size: NA
d_call: TRBD2
j_call: TRBJ2-3
v_call: TRBV11-1

cdr3_aa: CASSALRPALDEQYF
cdr3_nt: TGTGCCAGCAGCGCGCTTCGACCAGCTCTCGACGAGCAGTACTTC
clone_size: NA
d_call: NA
j_call: TRBJ2-7
v_call: TRBV11-2

cdr3_aa: CASSLSGGRGETQYF
cdr3_nt: TGCGCCAGCAGCTTGTCTGGCGGGAGGGGAGAGACCCAGTACTTC
clone_size: once
d_call: TRBD2
j_call: TRBJ2-5
v_call: TRBV5-1

cdr3_aa: CASREGQHYEQYF
cdr3_nt: TGTGCCAGCAGAGAAGGACAACACTACGAGCAGTACTTC
clone_size: NA
d_call: NA
j_call: TRBJ2-7
v_call: TRBV28

cdr3_aa: CASTSGYEQYF
cdr3_nt: TGTGCCAGCACCTCGGGTTACGAGCAGTACTTC
clone_size: NA
d_call: NA
j_call: TRBJ2-7
v_call: TRBV7-2

cdr3_aa: CASSYEGLSYEQYF
cdr3_nt: TGTGCCAGCAGTTACGAGGGACTCTCCTACGAGCAGTACTTC
clone_size: NA
d_call: NA
j_call: TRBJ2-7
v_call: TRBV6-2/TRBV6-3

cdr3_aa: CATSERTSGAYNEQFF
cdr3_nt: TGTGCCACCAGCGAAAGGACTAGCGGGGCTTACAATGAGCAGTTCTTC
clone_size: NA
d_call: TRBD2
j_call: TRBJ2-1
v_call: TRBV24-1

cdr3_aa: CASSLGQGRGNQPQHF
cdr3_nt: TGTGCCAGCAGCTTAGGGCAGGGTCGGGGCAATCAGCCCCAGCATTTT
clone_size: NA
d_call: NA
j_call: TRBJ1-5
v_call: TRBV7-9

cdr3_aa: CASSTKDRLNTEAFF
cdr3_nt: TGTGCCAGCAGTACAAAAGACAGGTTGAACACTGAAGCTTTCTTT
clone_size: NA
d_call: NA
j_call: TRBJ1-1
v_call: TRBV28

cdr3_aa: CASSLARGLSETQYF
cdr3_nt: TGTGCCAGCAGCTTAGCAAGGGGGCTTTCAGAGACCCAGTACTTC
clone_size: NA
d_call: TRBD1
j_call: TRBJ2-5
v_call: TRBV7-2

cdr3_aa: CASRSLASAEQYF
cdr3_nt: TGTGCCAGCAGGTCACTAGCATCGGCCGAGCAGTACTTC
clone_size: few
d_call: NA
j_call: TRBJ2-7
v_call: TRBV28

cdr3_aa: CASSEIADRSYEQYF
cdr3_nt: TGTGCCAGCAGTGAAATCGCGGACAGGTCCTACGAGCAGTACTTC
clone_size: NA
d_call: TRBD1
j_call: TRBJ2-7
v_call: TRBV6-1

cdr3_aa: CASSVESGTGSSYEQYF
cdr3_nt: TGTGCCAGCAGCGTAGAATCCGGGACAGGGAGCTCCTACGAGCAGTACTTC
clone_size: NA
d_call: TRBD1
j_call: TRBJ2-7
v_call: TRBV9

cdr3_aa: CASTPARDSRYEQYF
cdr3_nt: TGTGCCAGCACCCCTGCCCGGGACAGCCGCTACGAGCAGTACTTC
clone_size: once
d_call: TRBD1
j_call: TRBJ2-7
v_call: TRBV28

cdr3_aa: CASSVSRGGPGTGELFF
cdr3_nt: TGTGCCAGCAGCGTATCTCGCGGGGGGCCTGGCACCGGGGAGCTGTTTTTT
clone_size: few
d_call: TRBD2
j_call: TRBJ2-2
v_call: TRBV9

cdr3_aa: CASSLIMGHGSTEAFF
cdr3_nt: TGTGCCAGCAGCTTAATCATGGGACATGGGAGCACTGAAGCTTTCTTT
clone_size: NA
d_call: NA
j_call: TRBJ1-1
v_call: TRBV5-5

cdr3_aa: CASSNRDSYEQYF
cdr3_nt: TGTGCCAGCAGCAACAGGGACTCCTACGAGCAGTACTTC
clone_size: NA
d_call: NA
j_call: TRBJ2-7
v_call: TRBV6-5

cdr3_aa: CASSLEGPGGQPQHF
cdr3_nt: TGTGCCAGCAGCTTAGAGGGGCCAGGAGGTCAGCCCCAGCATTTT
clone_size: NA
d_call: NA
j_call: TRBJ1-5
v_call: TRBV7-2

cdr3_aa: CASRLGANEKLFF
cdr3_nt: TGTGCCAGCAGACTCGGGGCGAATGAAAAACTGTTTTTT
clone_size: once
d_call: NA
j_call: TRBJ1-4
v_call: TRBV12-3/TRBV12-4

cdr3_aa: CASRSDPLNTGELFF
cdr3_nt: TGTGCCAGCAGGTCGGATCCTTTGAACACCGGGGAGCTGTTTTTT
clone_size: few
d_call: NA
j_call: TRBJ2-2
v_call: TRBV6-5

cdr3_aa: CASSTRQGFYEQYF
cdr3_nt: TGTGCCAGTAGTACCCGACAGGGCTTCTACGAGCAGTACTTC
clone_size: few
d_call: TRBD1
j_call: TRBJ2-7
v_call: TRBV19

cdr3_aa: CASSDRGNQPQHF
cdr3_nt: TGTGCCAGCAGTGACAGGGGTAATCAGCCCCAGCATTTT
clone_size: NA
d_call: NA
j_call: TRBJ1-5
v_call: TRBV25-1

cdr3_aa: CASSHSGGNTGELFF
cdr3_nt: TGTGCCAGCTCTCATAGCGGGGGGAACACCGGGGAGCTGTTTTTT
clone_size: NA
d_call: TRBD2
j_call: TRBJ2-2
v_call: TRBV27

cdr3_aa: CATSEQGAQNQPQHF
cdr3_nt: TGTGCCACCAGCGAACAGGGGGCCCAAAATCAGCCCCAGCATTTT
clone_size: NA
d_call: TRBD1
j_call: TRBJ1-5
v_call: TRBV24-1

cdr3_aa: CASSAVLSNQPQHF
cdr3_nt: TGTGCCAGCAGTGCCGTCCTTAGCAATCAGCCCCAGCATTTT
clone_size: NA
d_call: NA
j_call: TRBJ1-5
v_call: TRBV2

cdr3_aa: CASSPGDQETQYF
cdr3_nt: TGTGCCAGCAGCCCGGGGGATCAAGAGACCCAGTACTTC
clone_size: NA
d_call: NA
j_call: TRBJ2-5
v_call: TRBV7-9

cdr3_aa: CASSLGSGGTGNTIYF
cdr3_nt: TGTGCCAGCAGCTTGGGATCCGGGGGCACTGGAAACACCATATATTTT
clone_size: NA
d_call: NA
j_call: TRBJ1-3
v_call: TRBV5-4

cdr3_aa: CASSYLRAISNQPQHF
cdr3_nt: TGTGCCAGCAGTTACCTCCGGGCCATAAGCAATCAGCCCCAGCATTTT
clone_size: NA
d_call: NA
j_call: TRBJ1-5
v_call: TRBV6-6

cdr3_aa: CASSLLAGNTGELFF
cdr3_nt: TGTGCCAGCAGCCTATTAGCGGGTAACACCGGGGAGCTGTTTTTT
clone_size: NA
d_call: TRBD2
j_call: TRBJ2-2
v_call: TRBV14

cdr3_aa: CAWSLGADYGYTF
cdr3_nt: TGTGCCTGGAGTCTAGGTGCGGACTATGGCTACACCTTC
clone_size: NA
d_call: NA
j_call: TRBJ1-2
v_call: TRBV30

cdr3_aa: CASSRGDYEQYF
cdr3_nt: TGCGCCAGCAGTAGAGGGGACTACGAGCAGTACTTC
clone_size: NA
d_call: NA
j_call: TRBJ2-7
v_call: TRBV5-1

cdr3_aa: CATQGFYGYTF
cdr3_nt: TGTGCCACCCAGGGATTCTATGGCTACACCTTC
clone_size: once
d_call: NA
j_call: TRBJ1-2
v_call: TRBV24-1

cdr3_aa: CASSEQGTDTQYF
cdr3_nt: TGTGCCAGCAGTGAGCAGGGCACAGATACGCAGTATTTT
clone_size: NA
d_call: NA
j_call: TRBJ2-3
v_call: TRBV6-1

cdr3_aa: CANPGTAHWQYF
cdr3_nt: TGCGCCAATCCCGGGACGGCCCATTGGCAGTACTTC
clone_size: NA
d_call: NA
j_call: TRBJ2-7
v_call: TRBV10-1

cdr3_aa: CASSFTNSNQPQHF
cdr3_nt: TGTGCCAGCAGCTTCACGAATAGCAATCAGCCCCAGCATTTT
clone_size: NA
d_call: NA
j_call: TRBJ1-5
v_call: TRBV7-9

cdr3_aa: CASSLDREDVDEQYF
cdr3_nt: TGTGCCAGCAGTCTCGACAGGGAAGACGTCGACGAGCAGTACTTC
clone_size: NA
d_call: TRBD1
j_call: TRBJ2-7
v_call: TRBV28

cdr3_aa: CASSLKDGLNTEAFF
cdr3_nt: TGTGCCAGCAGCCTGAAGGACGGACTTAACACTGAAGCTTTCTTT
clone_size: NA
d_call: NA
j_call: TRBJ1-1
v_call: TRBV4-2

cdr3_aa: CASSLSRGGLEQYF
cdr3_nt: TGTGCCAGCAGTTTATCCCGAGGGGGCCTCGAGCAGTACTTC
clone_size: NA
d_call: TRBD1
j_call: TRBJ2-7
v_call: TRBV28

cdr3_aa: CASSPPADSYNEQFF
cdr3_nt: TGTGCCAGCAGTCCCCCGGCGGACTCCTACAATGAGCAGTTCTTC
clone_size: NA
d_call: NA
j_call: TRBJ2-1
v_call: TRBV28

cdr3_aa: CATLDRGNQPQHF
cdr3_nt: TGTGCCACCCTCGACAGGGGCAATCAGCCCCAGCATTTT
clone_size: few
d_call: TRBD1
j_call: TRBJ1-5
v_call: TRBV19

cdr3_aa: CASSPLGYGYTF
cdr3_nt: TGTGCCAGCAGCCCCCTAGGGTATGGCTACACCTTC
clone_size: few
d_call: NA
j_call: TRBJ1-2
v_call: TRBV28

cdr3_aa: CASSVQGGSTEAFF
cdr3_nt: TGTGCCAGCAGCGTACAGGGGGGTTCCACTGAAGCTTTCTTT
clone_size: NA
d_call: TRBD1
j_call: TRBJ1-1
v_call: TRBV9